This TCR beta chain comes out of a study of response to subunit inactivated influenza vaccine. General study results and limits: The authors put forward the suggestion that each seasonal influenza vaccination may bring in only a limited number of new T cells.

MiXCR was run by TCRdb on the RT-PCR reads, yielding one entry per CDR3 protein. The sample contains around 580,000 distinct CDR3 sequences, approximately 10% of which appear only once. In this sample, this clonotype turned up a few times. No antigen is known for it. CDR1 and CDR2 from the germline V gene are SEHNR and FQNEAQ (reference sequence). The CDR3 is 13 amino acids. Trimming stripped 5 bases from V and 6 bases from J, with 10 bases between. Sequencing was performed on PBMCs from blood, taken on the day of vaccination. The genes are TRBV7-9 and TRBJ2-2; D not certain. The TCR comes from a man between 50 and 59 years old who received an inactivated influenza vaccine. The CDR3 nucleotides are TGTGCCAGCAGCCCCCTTATCGCCGGGGAGCTGTTTTTT. Translating gives CASSPLIAGELFF.